The source of this T cell receptor (beta chain) is a study of radiotherapy plus CTLA-4 blockade in lung cancer. Overall study: The study recorded objective responses in about 20% of patients and disease control in approximately 29%.

TCRdb's copy holds only in-frame clones and misses some; the assay was immunoSEQ multiplex PCR. The sample lists about 59,000 clones, approximately 67% occurring once. Ipilimumab CTLA-4 blockade and focal radiation were given to patients with chemo-refractory metastatic non-small-cell lung cancer. V was cut by 8 bases and J by 0 bases, with 11 bases left in between. The CDR3 runs 14 residues. Germline V gene data show CDR1 as LGHNA and CDR2 as YNFKEQ. A remark on this clone: Antigen unknown.

Points from the study as a whole: Among blood TCR repertoires after radiotherapy plus ipilimumab, tumor-derived clones expanded. Increased serum interferon-beta after radiation also reportedly predicted response strongly.

The clonotype originates from a human donor with non-small cell lung cancer whose response to radiotherapy plus ipilimumab could not be evaluated. The chain uses TRBV4-2 and TRBJ1-3; D is unresolved. Here the sequenced sample was peripheral blood, taken from a patient treated with radiotherapy plus ipilimumab. CDR3 residues: CASATRYSGNTIYF. The CDR3 DNA reads TGTGCCAGCGCCACTCGATACTCTGGAAACACCATATATTTT.